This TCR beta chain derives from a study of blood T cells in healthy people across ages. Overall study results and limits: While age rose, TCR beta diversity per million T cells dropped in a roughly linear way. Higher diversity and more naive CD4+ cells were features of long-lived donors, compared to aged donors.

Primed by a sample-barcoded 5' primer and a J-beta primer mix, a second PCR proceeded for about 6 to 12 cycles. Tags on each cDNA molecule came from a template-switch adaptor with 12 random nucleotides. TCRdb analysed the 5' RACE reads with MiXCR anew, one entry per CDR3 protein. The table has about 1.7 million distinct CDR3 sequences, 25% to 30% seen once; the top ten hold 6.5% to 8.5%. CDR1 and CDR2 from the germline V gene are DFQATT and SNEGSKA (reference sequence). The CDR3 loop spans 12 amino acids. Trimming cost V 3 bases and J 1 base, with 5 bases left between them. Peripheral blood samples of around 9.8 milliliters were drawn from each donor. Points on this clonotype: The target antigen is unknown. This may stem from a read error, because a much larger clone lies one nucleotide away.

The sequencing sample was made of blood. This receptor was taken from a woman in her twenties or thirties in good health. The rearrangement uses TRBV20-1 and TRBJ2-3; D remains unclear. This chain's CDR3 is CSASGRTDTQYF. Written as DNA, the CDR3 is TGCAGTGCTAGCGGGCGCACAGATACGCAGTATTTT.